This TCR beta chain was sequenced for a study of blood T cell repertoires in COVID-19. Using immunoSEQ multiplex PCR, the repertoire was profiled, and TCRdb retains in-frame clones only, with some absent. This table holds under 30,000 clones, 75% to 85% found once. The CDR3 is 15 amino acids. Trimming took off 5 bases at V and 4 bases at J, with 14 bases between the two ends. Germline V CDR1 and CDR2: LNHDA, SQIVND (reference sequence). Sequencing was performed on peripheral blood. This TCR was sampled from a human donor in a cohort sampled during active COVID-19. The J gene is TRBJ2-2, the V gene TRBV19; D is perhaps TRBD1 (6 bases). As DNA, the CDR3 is TGTGCCAGTAGTCCCCGACAGGTGGGCACCGGGGAGCTGTTTTTT. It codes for CASSPRQVGTGELFF.